The sequence of this TCR beta chain was determined in a study of cytomegalovirus exposure and HLA in healthy donors. Overall study findings and caveats: V- and J-gene trimming in TCR beta was tied to a missense DCLRE1C variant by an analysis performed later. Reports state that TCR beta sequences accurately predicted most subjects' HLA-A and HLA-B alleles.

PCR amplification relied on 60 Vbeta primers (plus 13 Jbeta primers). Repertoires were generated with immunoSEQ multiplex PCR, while TCRdb's copy carries only in-frame clones and drops some. The sample lists about 36,000 clones, roughly 69% occurring once. Germline-derived CDR1 and CDR2 are SEHNR and FQNEAQ (reference sequence). There are 13 residues in the CDR3. The germline V and J ends were trimmed by 1 base and 4 bases, with 7 bases remaining between them. As concerns this clone: Its matching antigen is unknown. The identical CDR3 is also encoded by other nucleotide sequences in the sample.

The rearrangement uses TRBV7-9 and TRBJ1-1; D is unresolved. The sample consisted of PBMCs. The clonotype originates from a young man in good health and CMV-seronegative. This chain's CDR3 is CASSLVSGTEAFF. CDR3 nucleotides: TGTGCCAGCAGCTTAGTCTCGGGCACTGAAGCTTTCTTT.